Presented here are 22 T cell receptor beta chains from one specimen sequenced in a study of blood T cell repertoires in COVID-19. Clones were read by immunoSEQ multiplex PCR, and TCRdb kept only the in-frame ones, dropping some. The data contain roughly 130,000 clones, roughly four fifths of them seen just once; the ten biggest clones take up roughly 3%. Sequencing was carried out using peripheral blood. The receptors come from an elderly woman with acute or convalescent COVID-19.

The chain is built from TRBV5-6 and TRBJ1-5, with TRBD1 as a possible D gene (5 bases). Germline V gene data show CDR1 as SGHDT and CDR2 as YYEEEE. The CDR3 is made up of 14 amino acids. V was trimmed by 3 bases and J by 3 bases, leaving 10 bases between them. The CDR3 here is CASSSGLLNQPQHF. The CDR3 nucleotides read TGTGCCAGCAGCTCGGGACTCCTCAATCAGCCCCAGCATTTT.

This chain joins TRBV7-3 and TRBJ1-5; D ambiguous. V was cut by 3 bases and J by 9 bases, with 18 bases left in between. The CDR3 runs to 15 residues. The germline CDR1 and CDR2 sequences are SGHTA and FQGTGA. Written as DNA, the CDR3 is TGTGCCAGCAGCTTGGCGGCCGGAGAAGCGTGGCCCCAGCATTTT. Amino acids: CASSLAAGEAWPQHF.

This chain links TRBV3-1 (or the pseudogene TRBV3-2) with TRBJ1-4; 8 bases fit TRBD1. V dropped 1 base and J dropped 8; count of bases not matched to a gene: 9. CDR3 length: 16 residues. The germline gives CDR1 LGHDT, CDR2 YNNKEL (reference sequence). CDR3 DNA sequence: TGTGCCAGCAGCCAAGGAGCCGGGACAGGAGGAGAAAAACTGTTTTTT. Amino acid sequence: CASSQGAGTGGEKLFF.

The chain has TRBV18 and TRBJ1-4, with a tentative D call TRBD1 (5 bases). The CDR3 contains 14 residues. Trimming took off 3 bases at V and 12 bases at J, with 17 bases between the two ends. The germline gives CDR1 KGHSH, CDR2 LQKENI. This CDR3 is CASSPLGTFGELFF. Here the CDR3 DNA reads TGTGCCAGCTCACCGCTAGGGACTTTTGGGGAACTGTTTTTT.

The V gene is TRBV29-1, the J gene TRBJ1-2, with D possibly being TRBD1 (6 bases). CDR1 and CDR2 (germline): SQVTM, ANQGSEA. The CDR3 sequence is 12 residues long. V was shortened by 7 bases and J by 7 bases, with 16 bases between the two germline ends. CDR3 amino acids: CSAPGGRFGYTF. For the CDR3, the DNA is TGCAGCGCTCCTGGGGGCCGCTTTGGCTACACCTTC.

This clone was seen a few times. In nucleotides, the CDR3 is TGTGCCAGCAGTTACGACAGGGGAGGACAGCCCCAGCATTTT. The encoded protein is CASSYDRGGQPQHF. The chain carries TRBV6-2 or TRBV6-3 and TRBJ1-5, with TRBD1 matching over 8 bases. The CDR3 totals 14 residues. The V and J ends lost 2 bases and 7 bases, in that order; junction bases with no gene match: 4. Per germline, CDR1 MNHEY and CDR2 SVGEGT.

The V and J genes are TRBV6-1 and TRBJ1-5, with 9 bases that match TRBD1. The V segment lost 4 bases and the J segment 0 bases; nucleotides outside the gene matches: 4. The CDR3 has 16 residues. Germline loops: CDR1 MNHNS, CDR2 SASEGT. The CDR3 DNA follows: TGTGCCAGCAGTGTCACAGGGGGCTATAGCAATCAGCCCCAGCATTTT. Translation gives CASSVTGGYSNQPQHF.

CDR3 sequence: CASSYHRAKLEAFF. In DNA, the CDR3 is TGTGCCAGCAGTTATCACAGAGCCAAATTAGAAGCTTTCTTT. The J gene is TRBJ1-1, the V gene TRBV6-2 or TRBV6-3; D call uncertain. The CDR3 contains 14 residues. V gave up 3 bases and J gave up 8 bases, with 16 bases separating them. CDR1 MNHEY and CDR2 SVGEGT come from the germline V gene.

The V gene is TRBV6-2 or TRBV6-3, the J gene TRBJ2-3; D gene ambiguous. Trimming pared 5 bases from V and 6 bases from J, leaving 6 bases between. CDR1 is MNHEY and CDR2 is SVGEGT in the germline V gene. The CDR3 consists of 11 residues. The CDR3 nucleotides are TGTGCCAGCAGTCCCCAGGATACGCAGTATTTT. Translation: CASSPQDTQYF.

The J gene is TRBJ2-3, the V gene TRBV24-1; D possibly corresponds to TRBD1 (6 bases). The CDR3 extends over 15 amino acids. Trimming left V 4 bases short and J 1 base short, with 11 bases between. CDR1 and CDR2 from the germline V gene are KGHDR and SFDVKD. The chain's CDR3 is CATSDPPGGTDTQYF. The CDR3 bases are TGTGCCACCAGTGACCCGCCAGGGGGCACAGATACGCAGTATTTT.

V usage is TRBV12-5 and J usage is TRBJ1-5; D not resolved. Germline V gene lookup returns CDR1 LGHNT and CDR2 FRNRAP. The V end lost 5 bases, the J end lost 3 bases, and 8 bases lay between the germline ends. The CDR3 sequence is 13 residues long. DNA for the CDR3: TGTGCTAGTGGTCCGAGAGACAATCAGCCCCAGCATTTT. It is translated as CASGPRDNQPQHF.

The chain employs TRBV4-1 and TRBJ1-4, with 8 bases identical to TRBD1. This CDR3 contains 17 residues. CDR1 MGHRA and CDR2 YSYEKL come from the germline V gene. Trimming cost V 0 bases and J 8 bases; bases outside gene matches: 11. CDR3 nucleotide sequence: TGCGCCAGCAGCCAAGATGGACAGGGACATGTTTTCGAAAAACTGTTTTTT. Translated, it gives CASSQDGQGHVFEKLFF.

The chain uses TRBV20-1 and TRBJ1-2; D remains ambiguous. The V end lost 5 bases, the J end lost 8 bases, and 12 bases lay between the germline ends. Germline V gene sequence: CDR1 DFQATT, CDR2 SNEGSKA (reference sequence). The CDR3 has 11 residues. Here the CDR3 reads CSAGSQSGYTF. CDR3 DNA: TGCAGTGCTGGGTCACAGTCCGGCTACACCTTC.

The rearrangement links TRBV24-1 to TRBJ2-2; perhaps TRBD1 as D (5 bases). Between the trimmed V and J ends, which lost 6 bases and 5 bases, there was a span of 12 bases. This CDR3 spans 14 amino acids. CDR1 is KGHDR and CDR2 is SFDVKD in the germline V gene. CDR3 bases: TGTGCCACCAGTCCAGGGTTTCAAACCGGGGAGCTGTTTTTT. Translation gives CATSPGFQTGELFF.

V gene TRBV12-3 or TRBV12-4 combines with J gene TRBJ1-1, with no clear D. V lost 8 bases and J 6 bases, leaving 10 bases between the germline ends. The CDR3 consists of 11 residues. CDR3 region: CASRERAEAFF. The CDR3 coding sequence is TGTGCCAGCCGCGAGAGGGCTGAAGCTTTCTTT.

This chain connects TRBV24-1 to TRBJ1-2; D remains unclear. The germline V and J ends were trimmed by 8 bases and 4 bases, with 19 bases remaining between them. In germline, CDR1 is KGHDR, CDR2 SFDVKD. CDR3 length: 15 residues. The CDR3 bases are TGTGCCACCACCGGTTCAAGAGCCCACCGCTATGGCTACACCTTC. Protein sequence: CATTGSRAHRYGYTF.

This chain joins TRBV18 and TRBJ1-1; D is unclear. CDR1 and CDR2 (germline): KGHSH, LQKENI. Trimming cost V 4 bases and J 5 bases, with 14 bases left between them. This CDR3 comprises 14 residues. The CDR3 DNA is TGTGCCAGCTCACTACACCCGGGAAGGACTGAAGCTTTCTTT. Residues: CASSLHPGRTEAFF.

This chain links TRBV5-6 with TRBJ2-2; D is perhaps TRBD1 (6 bases). Per the germline V gene, CDR1 is SGHDT and CDR2 is YYEEEE. The CDR3 sequence is 17 residues long. Deletions cut 1 base from V and 2 bases from J, with 15 bases between. The CDR3 reads CASSLFGDRPNTGELFF. CDR3 nucleotides: TGTGCCAGCAGCTTGTTTGGAGACAGGCCCAACACCGGGGAGCTGTTTTTT.

This chain uses TRBV11-2 with TRBJ1-1; D is undetermined. Germline V gene lookup returns CDR1 SGHAT and CDR2 FQNNGV. Deletions cut 5 bases from V and 5 bases from J, with 18 bases between. The CDR3 has 15 amino acids. DNA for the CDR3: TGTGCCAGCAGCCTAAGGTTGACGGGGAGGACTGAAGCTTTCTTT. Protein product: CASSLRLTGRTEAFF.

The chain carries TRBV7-2 and TRBJ1-6; 7 bases fit TRBD1. This CDR3 is 14 amino acids long. CDR1 SGHTA and CDR2 FQGNSA come from the germline V gene. J gave up 7 bases and V 5 bases, and 5 bases lay outside the gene matches. The CDR3 spells CASSIRDSNSPLHF. CDR3 coding DNA: TGTGCCAGCAGCATCCGGGACAGCAATTCACCCCTCCACTTT.

This clone occurred a few times. The chain couples TRBV7-6 to TRBJ1-1; 7 bases line up with TRBD1. V was clipped by 4 bases and J by 1 base; unmatched bases: 6. Germline V gene data show CDR1 as SGHVS and CDR2 as FNYEAQ. The length of the CDR3 is 15 residues. The CDR3 is CASSYRTGGNTEAFF. CDR3 coding DNA: TGTGCCAGCAGCTACAGGACAGGCGGGAACACTGAAGCTTTCTTT.

For the CDR3, the DNA is TGTGCCACCAGTGACCCCTCCAGGGGCCAAGAGACCCAGTACTTC. Its protein is CATSDPSRGQETQYF. The rearrangement joins TRBV24-1 to TRBJ2-5, with a weak D call TRBD1 (6 bases). Trimming took 4 bases from V and 1 from J, leaving 12 bases between them. The CDR3 consists of 15 residues. CDR1 is KGHDR and CDR2 is SFDVKD in the germline V gene.